The text below deals with one T cell receptor beta chain. This clonotype appeared many times. Its target antigen remains unknown. An end of the junction does not agree with germline; a read error may underlie this. Per the germline V gene, LGHNA is the CDR1 and YSLEER is the CDR2. Including the terminal cysteine and phenylalanine, the CDR3 comprises 15 residues. The retained sequence is limited to the CDR3, 45 bases, with the frame set at the first base. This specimen comes from a study of T-cell reconstitution after alpha-beta-depleted transplantation in children (dated by TCRdb to about 2016). At the level of the whole study: Using TCR repertoire profiling, the study quantitatively followed how T-cell immune reconstitution unfolded in children after TCRalphabeta/CD19-depleted allogeneic hematopoietic cell transplantation. What the authors observed across the whole study: In some patients, the high TCRbeta diversity seen at day 60 was put down to recipient T cells and intrathymic progenitors that had survived conditioning. Over subsequent months, a decline in hyperexpanded clone frequencies was noted, and after one year, T-cell counts and TCRbeta diversity were mostly ascribed to newly produced T cells. The apparently early recovery of alphabetaT-cell counts about two months after transplant reportedly depended on only several hundred rapidly expanded clones that came from non-depleted graft cells.

Sample treatment or condition, as interpreted from the label and publication: allogeneic hematopoietic cell transplantation with graft depleted of TCRalphabeta T cells and CD19 B cells. The children who served as transplant recipients had been given grafts of TCRalphabeta/CD19-depleted allogeneic hematopoietic cells. Library method: PCR. The sequencer was an Illumina HiSeq 2500. To normalize quantification of the TCRbeta repertoire, the TCR libraries were built with molecular barcoding that relied on unique molecular identifiers. TCRdb itself trimmed the public reads at Q25 with fastp, ran MiXCR and retained productive beta chains. Each entry is one CDR3 protein sequence, shown with its most common DNA and genes. This sample holds fewer than 550,000 distinct CDR3 sequences; roughly a tenth were observed only once. The top ten hold just over 2% of the sample.

Sequencing used PBMCs, obtained before TCRalphabeta/CD19-depleted stem cell transplant. The chain links TRBV4-3 with TRBJ1-1, and possibly TRBD1, on 6 matching bases. The sequence derives from a child aged 2 to 10 with inherited bone marrow failure, due to receive a stem cell transplant. This receptor has the CDR3 CASSQPGGINIEAFF. The nucleotide sequence is TGCGCCAGCAGCCAACCCGGGGGCATCAACATTGAAGCTTTCTTT.